A selection of T cell receptor beta chains follows, all from one sample in a study of T cells in Graves' hyperthyroidism and ophthalmopathy. TCRdb fed the multiplex PCR reads into MiXCR, producing one record per CDR3 protein. In the table there are about 560,000 distinct CDR3 sequences, roughly 17% of which are singletons. Sequencing used blood. These receptors were taken from a woman under 30 with Graves' hyperthyroidism. CDR3s include the opening cysteine and the closing phenylalanine or tryptophan. Fields, in order: D gene, V gene, clone size, J gene, CDR3 length, CDR3 DNA, CDR3 protein. The D gene is left open where the match is weak. Clone size is stated in some rows and not others, as once, few, many or a class when expanded.

D gene: -; V gene: TRBV20-1; clone size: few; J gene: TRBJ2-3; CDR3 length: 13; CDR3 DNA: TGCAGTGCGGGAGGCACAGGGTCAGATACGCAGTATTTT; CDR3 protein: CSAGGTGSDTQYF
D gene: TRBD1; V gene: TRBV20-1; clone size: many; J gene: TRBJ1-2; CDR3 length: 14; CDR3 DNA: TGCAGTATTTCTGGGGAGGGACAGGCCTATGGCTACACCTTC; CDR3 protein: CSISGEGQAYGYTF
D gene: -; V gene: TRBV6-1; clone size: -; J gene: TRBJ1-1; CDR3 length: 17; CDR3 DNA: TGTGCCAGCAGTGGAACCTTTTACAGGGATTGGAGCACTGAAGCTTTCTTT; CDR3 protein: CASSGTFYRDWSTEAFF
D gene: -; V gene: TRBV7-2; clone size: -; J gene: TRBJ2-5; CDR3 length: 14; CDR3 DNA: TGTGCCAGCAGCCCCCCGACGTGGTGGGAGACCCAGTACTTC; CDR3 protein: CASSPPTWWETQYF
D gene: -; V gene: TRBV27; clone size: -; J gene: TRBJ2-3; CDR3 length: 14; CDR3 DNA: TGTGCCAGCAGTTTTTCAGGGTTTGGAGATACGCAGTATTTT; CDR3 protein: CASSFSGFGDTQYF
D gene: TRBD1; V gene: TRBV29-1; clone size: -; J gene: TRBJ1-3; CDR3 length: 15; CDR3 DNA: TGCAGCGTTGTAGGAGGGACAGGGGTTGGAAACACCATATATTTT; CDR3 protein: CSVVGGTGVGNTIYF
D gene: TRBD1; V gene: TRBV18; clone size: -; J gene: TRBJ2-3; CDR3 length: 19; CDR3 DNA: TGTGCCAGCTCAGATTTACCGGGACAGGGACAACGGGATTGGGATACGCAGTATTTT; CDR3 protein: CASSDLPGQGQRDWDTQYF
D gene: TRBD1; V gene: TRBV2; clone size: many; J gene: TRBJ1-5; CDR3 length: 15; CDR3 DNA: TGTGCCAGCAAATTGAGACAGGGGATACGACAGCCCCAGCATTTT; CDR3 protein: CASKLRQGIRQPQHF
D gene: TRBD1; V gene: TRBV5-1; clone size: -; J gene: TRBJ1-5; CDR3 length: 17; CDR3 DNA: TGCGCCAGCAGCCAACAACCGACAGGGCCCCAAAATCAGCCCCAGCATTTT; CDR3 protein: CASSQQPTGPQNQPQHF
D gene: -; V gene: TRBV5-1; clone size: many; J gene: TRBJ2-1; CDR3 length: 15; CDR3 DNA: TGCGCCAGCAGCTTGGAAAGCGCCTTCCTTGATGAGCAGTTCTTC; CDR3 protein: CASSLESAFLDEQFF
D gene: -; V gene: TRBV6-4; clone size: few; J gene: TRBJ1-1; CDR3 length: 14; CDR3 DNA: TGTGCCAGCAGTGCCGAGGGCGCGGGCACTGAAGCTTTCTTT; CDR3 protein: CASSAEGAGTEAFF
D gene: -; V gene: TRBV25-1; clone size: -; J gene: TRBJ2-3; CDR3 length: 17; CDR3 DNA: TGTGCCAGCAGTGAAACGGTGGCCGGGGGCGCCTGGGATACGCAGTATTTT; CDR3 protein: CASSETVAGGAWDTQYF
D gene: -; V gene: TRBV7-9; clone size: -; J gene: TRBJ2-3; CDR3 length: 13; CDR3 DNA: TGTGCCAGCAGCCCCCGGTCCCCAGATACGCAGTATTTT; CDR3 protein: CASSPRSPDTQYF
D gene: TRBD1; V gene: TRBV9; clone size: -; J gene: TRBJ1-4; CDR3 length: 16; CDR3 DNA: TGTGCCAGCAGCGTAGTAGGGACAGGGGAGGAAGAAAAACTGTTTTTT; CDR3 protein: CASSVVGTGEEEKLFF
D gene: -; V gene: TRBV6-1; clone size: many; J gene: TRBJ1-1; CDR3 length: 15; CDR3 DNA: TGTGCCAGCAGTGGGATTGGAACCGTGAACACTGAAGCTTTCTTT; CDR3 protein: CASSGIGTVNTEAFF
D gene: TRBD1; V gene: TRBV9; clone size: -; J gene: TRBJ2-7; CDR3 length: 15; CDR3 DNA: TGTGCCAGCAGCGTAACAGGACAGGGATCCCTCGAGCAGTACTTC; CDR3 protein: CASSVTGQGSLEQYF
D gene: -; V gene: TRBV12-3/TRBV12-4; clone size: many; J gene: TRBJ2-7; CDR3 length: 14; CDR3 DNA: TGTGCCAGCAGTTCGTACCAGGGGTCCTACGAGCAGTACTTC; CDR3 protein: CASSSYQGSYEQYF
D gene: -; V gene: TRBV28; clone size: -; J gene: TRBJ2-7; CDR3 length: 15; CDR3 DNA: TGTGCCAGCAGTTCCGGGACCTATAGCTCCTACGAGCAGTACTTC; CDR3 protein: CASSSGTYSSYEQYF
D gene: TRBD2; V gene: TRBV6-1; clone size: few; J gene: TRBJ2-3; CDR3 length: 14; CDR3 DNA: TGTGCCAGCAGAACTAGCGGGAGCGCAGATACGCAGTATTTT; CDR3 protein: CASRTSGSADTQYF
D gene: TRBD1; V gene: TRBV4-2; clone size: -; J gene: TRBJ1-2; CDR3 length: 14; CDR3 DNA: TGTGCCAGCAGCGGGGGGACAGGGTACTATGGCTACACCTTC; CDR3 protein: CASSGGTGYYGYTF
D gene: -; V gene: TRBV9; clone size: few; J gene: TRBJ1-1; CDR3 length: 14; CDR3 DNA: TGTGCCAGCAGCGTAGGATCGGCGAACACTGAAGCTTTCTTT; CDR3 protein: CASSVGSANTEAFF
D gene: -; V gene: TRBV6-1; clone size: -; J gene: TRBJ1-2; CDR3 length: 15; CDR3 DNA: TGTGCCAGCAGTGAAGATGACACCTCTCCCTATGGCTACACCTTC; CDR3 protein: CASSEDDTSPYGYTF
D gene: -; V gene: TRBV20-1; clone size: few; J gene: TRBJ2-3; CDR3 length: 14; CDR3 DNA: TGCAGTGCTGAAAAAACGGAATTCACAGATACGCAGTATTTT; CDR3 protein: CSAEKTEFTDTQYF
D gene: -; V gene: TRBV5-6; clone size: many; J gene: TRBJ2-1; CDR3 length: 15; CDR3 DNA: TGTGCCAGCAGCGGCGGGGGCTCCTCCCACAATGAGCAGTTCTTC; CDR3 protein: CASSGGGSSHNEQFF
D gene: -; V gene: TRBV24-1; clone size: few; J gene: TRBJ2-2; CDR3 length: 16; CDR3 DNA: TGTGCCACCAGTGATTTGTCAGGGGAGAACACCGGGGAGCTGTTTTTT; CDR3 protein: CATSDLSGENTGELFF
D gene: -; V gene: TRBV12-3/TRBV12-4; clone size: many; J gene: TRBJ1-3; CDR3 length: 12; CDR3 DNA: TGTGCCAGCAGTTTCGGCGGAAACACCATATATTTT; CDR3 protein: CASSFGGNTIYF
D gene: -; V gene: TRBV29-1; clone size: few; J gene: TRBJ2-1; CDR3 length: 14; CDR3 DNA: TGCAGCGTTGTGGGGACCAACCAACCCAATGAGCAGTTCTTC; CDR3 protein: CSVVGTNQPNEQFF
D gene: -; V gene: TRBV11-1; clone size: few; J gene: TRBJ2-1; CDR3 length: 12; CDR3 DNA: TGTGCCAGCAGCTTAGCGCGGCCAGAGCAGTTCTTC; CDR3 protein: CASSLARPEQFF
D gene: TRBD1; V gene: TRBV12-3/TRBV12-4; clone size: many; J gene: TRBJ1-4; CDR3 length: 14; CDR3 DNA: TGTGCCAGCAGACCGGGACAGGGTAATGAAAAACTGTTTTTT; CDR3 protein: CASRPGQGNEKLFF
D gene: -; V gene: TRBV12-3/TRBV12-4; clone size: -; J gene: TRBJ1-4; CDR3 length: 16; CDR3 DNA: TGTGCCAGCAGTTTAGTTGTCGCAGGGATTAATGAAAAACTGTTTTTT; CDR3 protein: CASSLVVAGINEKLFF
D gene: -; V gene: TRBV25-1; clone size: few; J gene: TRBJ1-1; CDR3 length: 13; CDR3 DNA: TGTGCCAGCAGTGGGCTAGGGGGCACTGAAGCTTTCTTT; CDR3 protein: CASSGLGGTEAFF
D gene: -; V gene: TRBV6-5; clone size: few; J gene: TRBJ2-2; CDR3 length: 17; CDR3 DNA: TGTGCCAGCAGTTACGTAGTCTCAGGGGCGGGATCCGGGGAGCTGTTTTTT; CDR3 protein: CASSYVVSGAGSGELFF
D gene: TRBD2; V gene: TRBV11-3; clone size: many; J gene: TRBJ2-1; CDR3 length: 15; CDR3 DNA: TGTGCCAGCAGCCTACTCGGGGGGGCTACTGGTGAGCAGTTCTTC; CDR3 protein: CASSLLGGATGEQFF
D gene: -; V gene: TRBV2; clone size: many; J gene: TRBJ2-3; CDR3 length: 15; CDR3 DNA: TGTGCCAGCAGTGAGTCGGGAGTCGGCGCAGATACGCAGTATTTT; CDR3 protein: CASSESGVGADTQYF
D gene: -; V gene: TRBV12-3/TRBV12-4; clone size: many; J gene: TRBJ2-1; CDR3 length: 15; CDR3 DNA: TGTGCCAGCAATACCCGGGACCCTTCCTACAATGAGCAGTTCTTC; CDR3 protein: CASNTRDPSYNEQFF
D gene: TRBD2; V gene: TRBV20-1; clone size: few; J gene: TRBJ2-3; CDR3 length: 15; CDR3 DNA: TGCAGTGCTAGGGGTACTAGCGGCCGCACAGATACGCAGTATTTT; CDR3 protein: CSARGTSGRTDTQYF
D gene: -; V gene: TRBV6-4; clone size: -; J gene: TRBJ1-6; CDR3 length: 14; CDR3 DNA: TGTGCCAGCAGAAGGGGGAACTATAATTCACCCCTCCACTTT; CDR3 protein: CASRRGNYNSPLHF
D gene: -; V gene: TRBV28; clone size: few; J gene: TRBJ2-4; CDR3 length: 15; CDR3 DNA: TGTGCCAGCAGTGTTACTCAGGGTGCGAGAAACATTCAGTACTTC; CDR3 protein: CASSVTQGARNIQYF
D gene: -; V gene: TRBV13; clone size: many; J gene: TRBJ2-5; CDR3 length: 15; CDR3 DNA: TGTGCCAGCAGCCCCCGGGGGCAGGCAACCGAGACCCAGTACTTC; CDR3 protein: CASSPRGQATETQYF
D gene: -; V gene: TRBV18; clone size: few; J gene: TRBJ2-7; CDR3 length: 14; CDR3 DNA: TGTGCCAGCTCACCACTAGGGGTTTCCTACGAGCAGTACTTC; CDR3 protein: CASSPLGVSYEQYF
D gene: -; V gene: TRBV5-1; clone size: many; J gene: TRBJ2-7; CDR3 length: 11; CDR3 DNA: TGCGCCAGCAGCTTGAAACACGAGCAGTACTTC; CDR3 protein: CASSLKHEQYF
D gene: TRBD1; V gene: TRBV5-1; clone size: many; J gene: TRBJ2-7; CDR3 length: 15; CDR3 DNA: TGCGCCAGCAGCTTGGAGACAGGGGCTGGAAACGAGCAGTACTTC; CDR3 protein: CASSLETGAGNEQYF
D gene: -; V gene: TRBV12-3/TRBV12-4; clone size: -; J gene: TRBJ1-2; CDR3 length: 14; CDR3 DNA: TGTGCCAGCAGTTTAGGTAGGGGAGGCTATGGCTACACCTTC; CDR3 protein: CASSLGRGGYGYTF
D gene: -; V gene: TRBV3-1; clone size: -; J gene: TRBJ2-6; CDR3 length: 18; CDR3 DNA: TGTGCCAGCAGCCAAGACGAGCAGGTGTTCTCTGGGGCCAACGTCCTGACTTTC; CDR3 protein: CASSQDEQVFSGANVLTF
D gene: -; V gene: TRBV11-3; clone size: many; J gene: TRBJ2-4; CDR3 length: 13; CDR3 DNA: TGTGCCAGCAGCTCGGACTGGAAAAACATTCAGTACTTC; CDR3 protein: CASSSDWKNIQYF
D gene: -; V gene: TRBV28; clone size: many; J gene: TRBJ1-5; CDR3 length: 15; CDR3 DNA: TGTGCCAGCAGCACCGGTAGGTACTCCAATCAGCCCCAGCATTTT; CDR3 protein: CASSTGRYSNQPQHF
D gene: -; V gene: TRBV12-5; clone size: many; J gene: TRBJ2-5; CDR3 length: 17; CDR3 DNA: TGTGCTAGTGCCCCGGGCGGGCCTAGCCTACCACAAGAGACCCAGTACTTC; CDR3 protein: CASAPGGPSLPQETQYF